These 5 T cell receptor beta chains came from one sample sequenced in a study of vaccination and CD4 T cells after COVID-19. Via MiXCR, TCRdb re-called the PCR reads, giving one row per CDR3 protein. Here the sample spans about 19,000 distinct CDR3 sequences, about three fifths being singletons. Sequenced material: CD4+ T cells from blood, taken after SARS-CoV-2 vaccination. These receptors originate from a human donor who had recovered from COVID-19.

This clonotype has a handful of counts. The rearrangement joins TRBV15 to TRBJ2-6; D might be TRBD1 or TRBD2, each matching 5 bases. Germline lookup yields CDR1 LNHNV and CDR2 YYDKDF (reference sequence). The CDR3 spans 19 residues. V was cut by 2 bases and J by 0 bases, with 17 bases left in between. CDR3 protein: CATSRIRAGATSGANVLTF. For the CDR3, the DNA is TGTGCCACCAGCAGAATAAGAGCCGGGGCGACCTCTGGGGCCAACGTCCTGACTTTC. The whole variable domain, remainder taken from reference TRBV15 and TRBJ2-6, is DAMVIQNPRYQVTQFGKPVTLSCSQTLNHNVMYWYQQKSSQAPKLLFHYYDKDFNNEADTPDNFQSRRPNTSFCFLDIRSPGLGDTAMYLCATSRIRAGATSGANVLTFGAGSRLTVL.

The rearrangement links TRBV28 to TRBJ2-2, with D possibly being TRBD1 or TRBD2 (5 bases each). This CDR3 spans 16 amino acids. Trimming removed 5 bases at V and 5 bases at J, with 18 bases between. Germline V lookup: CDR1 MDHEN, CDR2 SYDVKM. The CDR3 coding sequence is TGTGCCAGCAGTCGACCGGGGCCGGGTGGGACCGGGGAGCTGTTTTTT. It yields the protein CASSRPGPGGTGELFF.

V is TRBV11-2 and J is TRBJ2-3; TRBD2 matches at 12 bases. V shed 6 bases, J shed 2 bases, and the junction held 9 bases outside the gene matches. There are 17 residues in the CDR3. Germline-derived CDR1 and CDR2 are SGHAT and FQNNGV. The CDR3 DNA reads TGTGCCAGCAGACGACGACTAGCGGGAGTGGTCACAGATACGCAGTATTTT. Residues: CASRRRLAGVVTDTQYF.

Written as DNA, the CDR3 is TGTGCCAGCAGGCCCTTGACAGGGGTTGAAGGCTACACCTTC. Translation gives CASRPLTGVEGYTF. This sequence joins TRBV2 and TRBJ1-2; 8 nucleotides line up with TRBD1. Germline V gene data show CDR1 as SNHLY and CDR2 as FYNNEI. Trimming at V came to 6 bases and at J to 8 bases, leaving 11 bases not matched to a gene. CDR3 length: 14 amino acids.

The chain has TRBV20-1 and TRBJ1-5; weak D call: TRBD1 (6 bases). This CDR3 spans 16 amino acids. Between the trimmed V and J ends, which lost 1 base and 6 bases, there was a span of 19 bases. Germline V gene lookup returns CDR1 DFQATT and CDR2 SNEGSKA (reference sequence). The CDR3 region has the DNA TGCAGTGCTAGAGTTGGGGGACAAGGGGAAGGTCAGCCCCAGCATTTT. This encodes CSARVGGQGEGQPQHF.